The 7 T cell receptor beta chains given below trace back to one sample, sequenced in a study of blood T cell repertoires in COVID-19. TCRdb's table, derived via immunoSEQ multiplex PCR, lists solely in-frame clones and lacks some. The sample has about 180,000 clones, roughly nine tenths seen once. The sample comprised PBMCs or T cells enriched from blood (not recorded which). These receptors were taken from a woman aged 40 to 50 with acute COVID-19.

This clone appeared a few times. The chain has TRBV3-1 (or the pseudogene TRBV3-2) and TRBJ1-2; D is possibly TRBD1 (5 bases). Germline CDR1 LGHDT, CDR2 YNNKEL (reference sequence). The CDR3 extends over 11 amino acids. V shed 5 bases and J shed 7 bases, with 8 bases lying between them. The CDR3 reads CASSAGPGYTF. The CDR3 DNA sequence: TGTGCCAGCAGCGCGGGACCTGGCTACACCTTC.

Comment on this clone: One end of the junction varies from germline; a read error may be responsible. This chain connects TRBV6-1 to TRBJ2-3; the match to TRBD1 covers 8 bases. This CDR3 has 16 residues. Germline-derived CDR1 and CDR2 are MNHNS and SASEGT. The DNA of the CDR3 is TGTGCCAGCGGTGAAATACCAGGGGGCAGAATTGATACGCAGTATTTT. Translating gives CASGEIPGGRIDTQYF.

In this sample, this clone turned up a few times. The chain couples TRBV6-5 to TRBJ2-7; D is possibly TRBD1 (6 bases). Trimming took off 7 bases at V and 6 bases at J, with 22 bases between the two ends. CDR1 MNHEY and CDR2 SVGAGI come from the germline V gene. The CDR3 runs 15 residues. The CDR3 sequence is CASNPRDTARGEQYF. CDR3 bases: TGTGCCAGCAACCCCCGGGACACCGCTCGGGGCGAGCAGTACTTC.

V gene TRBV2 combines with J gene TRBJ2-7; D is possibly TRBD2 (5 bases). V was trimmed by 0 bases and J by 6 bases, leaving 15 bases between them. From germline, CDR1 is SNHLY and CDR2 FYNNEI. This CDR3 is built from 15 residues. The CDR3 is CASSEALPGSGEQYF. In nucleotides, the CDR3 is TGTGCCAGCAGTGAAGCGCTTCCGGGATCGGGCGAGCAGTACTTC.

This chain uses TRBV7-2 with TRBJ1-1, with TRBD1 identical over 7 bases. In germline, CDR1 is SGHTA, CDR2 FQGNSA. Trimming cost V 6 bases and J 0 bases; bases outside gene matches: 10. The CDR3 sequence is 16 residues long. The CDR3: CASSGGQDLMNTEAFF. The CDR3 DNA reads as TGTGCCAGCAGTGGCGGACAGGACCTCATGAACACTGAAGCTTTCTTT.

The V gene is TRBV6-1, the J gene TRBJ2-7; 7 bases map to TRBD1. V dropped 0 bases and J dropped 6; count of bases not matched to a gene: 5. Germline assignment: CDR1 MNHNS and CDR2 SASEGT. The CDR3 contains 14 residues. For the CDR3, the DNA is TGTGCCAGCAGTGAAGCTAACAGGGGTGGCGAGCAGTACTTC. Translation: CASSEANRGGEQYF.

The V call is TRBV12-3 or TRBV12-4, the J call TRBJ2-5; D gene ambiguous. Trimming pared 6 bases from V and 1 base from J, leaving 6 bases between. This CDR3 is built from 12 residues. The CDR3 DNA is TGTGCCAGCAGCTGGCCCCAAGAGACCCAGTACTTC. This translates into CASSWPQETQYF.